Listed here are 27 T cell receptor beta chains from one sample, sequenced in a study of blood T cell repertoires in COVID-19. TCRdb's copy holds only in-frame clones and misses some; the assay was immunoSEQ multiplex PCR. The sample has fewer than 300,000 clones; about nine tenths are singletons. What was sequenced was PBMCs or T cells enriched from blood (not recorded which). The receptors stem from a young woman who had recovered from COVID-19.

J is TRBJ2-5 and V is TRBV7-2, with 9 bases identical to TRBD2. V shed 1 base, J shed 1 base, and the junction held 4 bases outside the gene matches. This CDR3 region has 16 residues. Germline V gene lookup returns CDR1 SGHTA and CDR2 FQGNSA. The CDR3 DNA is TGTGCCAGCAGCTTAGGTGCAGCGGGAGGCCAAGAGACCCAGTACTTC. Residues: CASSLGAAGGQETQYF.

In its sample, this clone was seen once. A read error may account for a junction end that differs from germline. The chain couples TRBV19 to TRBJ2-1; 15 nucleotides align to TRBD2. CDR1 and CDR2 (germline): LNHDA, SQIVND (reference sequence). This CDR3 contains 14 residues. CDR3 bases: TGTGCCAGTACCCTACAGTCCGGGACTAGCGGGAGGATCTTC. This translates into CASTLQSGTSGRIF.

The V and J genes are TRBV12-1 and TRBJ1-6. TRBV12-1 is a pseudogene. The CDR3 length is 14 residues. CDR3 DNA: TGTGCCAGTGGGGGGAGCTCCTATAATTCACCCCTCCACTTT. This sequence encodes CASGGSSYNSPLHF.

This chain joins TRBV28 and TRBJ2-7, with 10 bases identical to TRBD2. CDR3 size: 14 residues. Germline CDR1 is MDHEN and CDR2 is SYDVKM. V lost 4 bases and J lost 6; bases outside the gene matches: 6. CDR3 DNA: TGTGCCAGCAGTTCAAGCGGGAGGGCCCGCGAGCAGTACTTC. Amino acids: CASSSSGRAREQYF.

This clone was counted once. The gene calls are TRBV6-6 and TRBJ2-2; a possible D gene is TRBD2 (5 bases). V lost 0 bases and J 6 bases, leaving 14 bases between the germline ends. Germline values: CDR1 MNHNY, CDR2 SVGAGI (reference sequence). The CDR3 spans 16 residues. Written as DNA, the CDR3 is TGTGCCAGCAGTTACTCCTTCCTTAGCGAGGCCGGGGAGCTGTTTTTT. It encodes CASSYSFLSEAGELFF.

The chain couples TRBV12-3 or TRBV12-4 to TRBJ1-4; D gene uncertain. There are 13 residues in the CDR3. V lost 6 bases to trimming and J lost 0 bases, with 5 bases between them. The CDR3 DNA reads TGTGCCAGCAGGGTAGCAACTAATGAAAAACTGTTTTTT. Protein: CASRVATNEKLFF.

The V gene is TRBV2, the J gene TRBJ2-7, with 10 bases matching TRBD2. In germline, CDR1 is SNHLY, CDR2 FYNNEI. The CDR3 is 13 residues long. V shed 6 bases, J shed 5 bases, and the junction held 4 bases outside the gene matches. CDR3 in DNA: TGTGCCAGCAGGGGGACTAGCGCCCACGAGCAGTACTTC. As protein: CASRGTSAHEQYF.

The V call is TRBV25-1, the J call TRBJ1-1, with D possibly TRBD1 on 6 matching bases. Deletions cut 2 bases from V and 2 bases from J, with 12 bases between. CDR1 and CDR2 (germline): MGHDK, SYGVNS. This CDR3 comprises 15 residues. The CDR3: CASSERTGINTEAFF. The CDR3 nucleotides read TGTGCCAGCAGTGAACGTACAGGGATTAACACTGAAGCTTTCTTT.

The chain recombines TRBV10-1 with TRBJ2-2; TRBD1 matches at 9 bases. The CDR3 is 15 amino acids. The germline V gene has CDR1 WNHNN and CDR2 SYGVQD (reference sequence). V was pared by 3 bases and J by 5 bases, with 4 bases of the junction left unmatched. CDR3 loop: CASSDGTGRTGELFF. The CDR3 DNA follows: TGCGCCAGCAGTGACGGGACAGGGAGGACCGGGGAGCTGTTTTTT.

This rearrangement joins TRBV4-1 to TRBJ1-6, with 9 bases aligning to TRBD1. The CDR3 covers 15 residues. From germline, CDR1 is MGHRA and CDR2 YSYEKL. V lost 5 bases and J lost 8; bases outside the gene matches: 7. DNA of the CDR3: TGCGCCAGCAGCATACCGGGACAGGGACATTCACCCCTCCACTTT. It is translated as CASSIPGQGHSPLHF.

The chain has TRBV19 and TRBJ1-4, with a weak D call TRBD1 (6 bases). V was cut by 6 bases and J by 8 bases, with 7 bases left in between. The length of the CDR3 is 11 residues. In germline, CDR1 is LNHDA, CDR2 SQIVND (reference sequence). CDR3 bases: TGTGCCAGTAGCCAGGGGGAAAAACTGTTTTTT. Amino acids: CASSQGEKLFF.

The chain combines TRBV19 with TRBJ1-1, with 8 bases fitting TRBD1. Per germline, CDR1 LNHDA and CDR2 SQIVND (reference sequence). V gave up 6 bases and J gave up 11 bases; unmatched junction bases: 8. The CDR3 runs 12 residues. CDR3 nucleotide sequence: TGTGCCAGTAGCCGGACAGGGACTATCGCTTTCTTT. Translating it yields CASSRTGTIAFF.

V gene TRBV2 combines with J gene TRBJ2-7, with 8 bases matching TRBD1. CDR1 and CDR2 (germline): SNHLY, FYNNEI. The CDR3 has 16 amino acids. With V trimmed by 7 bases and J by 0 bases, 11 bases remained unmatched. The CDR3 nucleotides are TGTGCCAGCAAACGCCGACAGGGGACTTCCTCCTACGAGCAGTACTTC. The encoded protein is CASKRRQGTSSYEQYF.

The chain carries TRBV9 and TRBJ2-7, with TRBD1 identical over 10 bases. The CDR3 is made up of 16 amino acids. Trimming took 4 bases from V and 6 from J; bases not matched to a gene: 13. From germline, CDR1 is SGDLS and CDR2 YYNGEE. As DNA, the CDR3 is TGTGCCAGCAGCTCCCCGACCGGGACAGGGGCCGTCGAGCAGTACTTC. The encoded protein is CASSSPTGTGAVEQYF.

This rearrangement joins TRBV5-6 to TRBJ2-2; 9 positions agree with TRBD1. V was pared by 3 bases and J by 4 bases, with 4 bases of the junction left unmatched. Germline V gene lookup returns CDR1 SGHDT and CDR2 YYEEEE. CDR3 length: 15 residues. The CDR3 loop reads CASSYGTGTTGELFF. CDR3 DNA: TGTGCCAGCAGCTACGGGACAGGGACCACCGGGGAGCTGTTTTTT. Together with reference TRBV5-6 and TRBJ2-2, the CDR3 gives the full variable domain: DAGVTQSPTHLIKTRGQQVTLRCSPKSGHDTVSWYQQALGQGPQFIFQYYEEEERQRGNFPDRFSGHQFPNYSSELNVNALLLGDSALYLCASSYGTGTTGELFFGEGSRLTVL.

The chain combines TRBV6-2 or TRBV6-3 with TRBJ2-2; 11 bases are shared with TRBD2. Germline V gives CDR1 MNHEY, CDR2 SVGEGT. V gave up 2 bases and J gave up 6 bases; unmatched junction bases: 5. The CDR3 length is 16 residues. The CDR3: CASSYDGTSGAGELFF. The CDR3 DNA reads TGTGCCAGCAGTTACGACGGGACTAGCGGCGCCGGGGAGCTGTTTTTT.

The chain has TRBV7-9 and TRBJ2-7; D is uncertain. V dropped 3 bases and J dropped 3 bases, with 6 bases sitting between them. The CDR3 contains 12 residues. Germline CDR1 is SEHNR and CDR2 is FQNEAQ (reference sequence). DNA for the CDR3: TGTGCCAGCAGCTTTCTCGTCTACGAGCAGTACTTC. Protein: CASSFLVYEQYF.

The V call is TRBV7-9, the J call TRBJ2-5; a weak D match, TRBD1 (6 bases). V shed 2 bases and J shed 2 bases, with 12 bases lying between them. The CDR3 covers 15 residues. Germline lookup yields CDR1 SEHNR and CDR2 FQNEAQ (reference sequence). Here the CDR3 reads CASSLIPGQQETQYF. As DNA, the CDR3 is TGTGCCAGCAGCTTAATCCCAGGACAGCAAGAGACCCAGTACTTC.

CDR3 in amino acids: CASSLKRSPLHF. In DNA form, the CDR3 reads TGTGCCAGCAGCTTAAAGCGATCACCCCTCCACTTT. This chain uses TRBV5-6 with TRBJ1-6; D remains unclear. Germline-derived CDR1 and CDR2 are SGHDT and YYEEEE. The CDR3 runs 12 residues. The germline V and J ends were trimmed by 2 bases and 10 bases, with 7 bases remaining between them.

The J gene is TRBJ2-1, the V gene TRBV19, with 7 bases that match TRBD1. The CDR3 spans 15 residues. In germline, CDR1 is LNHDA, CDR2 SQIVND (reference sequence). Trimming cost V 5 bases and J 4 bases; bases outside gene matches: 8. The CDR3 coding sequence is TGTGCCAGTAGTCCTTCGACAGGGCTTTACAATGAGCAGTTCTTC. Translation gives CASSPSTGLYNEQFF.

The chain has TRBV7-6 and TRBJ2-1; 8 bases align to TRBD2. The CDR3 consists of 16 residues. Trimming took 0 bases from V and 14 from J; bases not matched to a gene: 15. Germline V gives CDR1 SGHVS, CDR2 FNYEAQ. CDR3 sequence (DNA): TGTGCCAGCAGCTTAGCGTCGGGGACTAGGTTTCATTTCGAGTTCTTC. As protein: CASSLASGTRFHFEFF. Full variable domain (remainder filled in from reference TRBV7-6 and TRBJ2-1): GAGVSQSPRYKVTKRGQDVALRCDPISGHVSLYWYRQALGQGPEFLTYFNYEAQQDKSGLPNDRFSAERPEGSISTLTIQRTEQRDSAMYRCASSLASGTRFHFEFFGPGTRLTVL.

The chain is built from TRBV7-2 and TRBJ2-1, with 8 bases lining up with TRBD2. CDR3 length: 15 amino acids. The J segment lost 8 bases and the V segment lost 2 bases, leaving 8 bases of the junction unmatched. Germline V CDR1 and CDR2: SGHTA, FQGNSA. CDR3 amino acids: CASSLWSGRRDEQFF. Written as DNA, the CDR3 is TGTGCCAGCAGCTTATGGAGCGGGAGAAGGGATGAGCAGTTCTTC.

This clone was found a few times. The same CDR3 also results from other DNA sequences found in this sample. The rearrangement joins TRBV12-5 to TRBJ2-1; TRBD2 matches at 10 bases. Germline V gene sequence: CDR1 LGHNT, CDR2 FRNRAP. The V gene end was trimmed by 6 bases and the J gene end by 5 bases; junction bases not matched to a gene: 13. The CDR3 has 17 residues. DNA for the CDR3: TGTGCTAGTGGAAAAGCGGGAGGGCCGACCACACACAATGAGCAGTTCTTC. Translation: CASGKAGGPTTHNEQFF.

J is TRBJ2-7 and V is TRBV28; 15 nucleotides agree with TRBD2. Trimming cost V 6 bases and J 2 bases; bases outside gene matches: 14. CDR3 length: 19 amino acids. The germline V gene has CDR1 MDHEN and CDR2 SYDVKM. CDR3 residues: CASSPRTSGRVWSPYEQYF. DNA of the CDR3: TGTGCCAGCAGCCCGAGGACTAGCGGGAGGGTTTGGTCCCCCTACGAGCAGTACTTC.

The J gene is TRBJ1-3, the V gene TRBV4-1; the D gene is possibly TRBD1 (6 bases). The CDR3 totals 14 residues. The germline CDR1 and CDR2 sequences are MGHRA and YSYEKL. The ends were cut back, 4 bases at V and 7 bases at J, with 14 bases in the middle. CDR3 region: CASSLRGGWNTIYF. In DNA form, the CDR3 reads TGCGCCAGCAGCCTACGGGGGGGCTGGAACACCATATATTTT.

The chain is built from TRBV4-2 and TRBJ2-5, with D perhaps matching TRBD2 (6 bases). This CDR3 is built from 15 residues. The V gene's germline CDR1 is LGHNA and CDR2 YNFKEQ. Trimming cost V 4 bases and J 5 bases, with 17 bases left between them. The CDR3 reads CASSRSPGGDETQYF. In DNA, the CDR3 is TGTGCCAGCAGCCGCTCCCCCGGGGGAGATGAGACCCAGTACTTC.

The V call is TRBV7-2, the J call TRBJ2-7; 8 nucleotides line up with TRBD2. The V segment lost 5 bases and the J segment 4 bases; nucleotides outside the gene matches: 10. CDR1 is SGHTA, CDR2 FQGNSA, per germline. The CDR3 covers 15 residues. CDR3 protein: CASSAQGLVGYEQYF. CDR3 sequence (DNA): TGTGCCAGCAGCGCCCAGGGACTAGTAGGGTACGAGCAGTACTTC. Looking up the rest from reference TRBV7-2 and TRBJ2-7 gives the full variable domain: GAGVSQSPSNKVTEKGKDVELRCDPISGHTALYWYRQSLGQGLEFLIYFQGNSAPDKSGLPSDRFSAERTGGSVSTLTIQRTQQEDSAVYLCASSAQGLVGYEQYFGPGTRLTVT.